These 16 T cell receptor beta chains were sequenced from one sample in a study of blood T cell repertoires in COVID-19. Clones were sequenced by immunoSEQ multiplex PCR, and TCRdb holds only the in-frame ones, with some missing. The repertoire includes about 250,000 clones, around 80% of them detected once, and over 3% sits in the top ten. Material: peripheral blood. The receptors were gathered from a middle-aged woman with active or convalescent COVID-19.

This clone turned up a few times. The chain is built from TRBV13 and TRBJ2-2; D is uncertain. This CDR3 is 17 amino acids long. V gave up 5 bases and J gave up 2 bases, with 18 bases separating them. CDR1 is PRHDT and CDR2 is FYEKMQ in the germline V gene (reference sequence). The CDR3 DNA reads TGTGCCAGCAGCACACGCCATGGGCGCAGTAACACCGGGGAGCTGTTTTTT. It encodes CASSTRHGRSNTGELFF.

V is TRBV12-3 or TRBV12-4 and J is TRBJ1-3; D ambiguous. The CDR3 sequence is 12 residues long. Trimming removed 10 bases at V and 4 bases at J, with 11 bases between. The CDR3 DNA follows: TGTGCCACTCACCTGCAGGGAAACACCATATATTTT. This translates into CATHLQGNTIYF.

This clone occurred a few times. CDR3 DNA sequence: TGTGCCAGCAGCTCCGGGGGGTTCAATCAGCCCCAGCATTTT. This gives the protein CASSSGGFNQPQHF. J is TRBJ1-5 and V is TRBV7-2; TRBD1 might be the D (5 bases). Germline loops: CDR1 SGHTA, CDR2 FQGNSA. V lost 4 bases and J 3 bases, leaving 10 bases between the germline ends. The CDR3 loop spans 14 amino acids.

The V and J genes are TRBV3-1 (or the pseudogene TRBV3-2) and TRBJ1-2; D ambiguous. The germline V and J ends were trimmed by 0 bases and 6 bases, with 11 bases remaining between them. This CDR3 contains 14 residues. CDR1 is LGHDT and CDR2 is YNNKEL in the germline V gene (reference sequence). In DNA, the CDR3 is TGTGCCAGCAGCCAAGATAGGCCCGGGGATGGCTACACCTTC. This codes for CASSQDRPGDGYTF.

J is TRBJ2-7 and V is TRBV18, with TRBD1 as a possible D gene (6 bases). Trimming removed 3 bases from V and 3 bases from J, with 12 bases in between. Germline V lookup: CDR1 KGHSH, CDR2 LQKENI. This CDR3 spans 14 amino acids. The CDR3 sequence is CASSPNTDSYEQYV. The CDR3 DNA is TGTGCCAGCTCACCTAACACGGACAGCTACGAGCAGTACGTC.

V is TRBV7-6 and J is TRBJ2-7, with 9 bases aligning to TRBD1. Trimming at V came to 0 bases and at J to 7 bases, leaving 7 bases not matched to a gene. There are 15 residues in the CDR3. CDR1 and CDR2 from the germline V gene are SGHVS and FNYEAQ. This CDR3 is CASSLAGQGNREQYF. CDR3 DNA sequence: TGTGCCAGCAGCTTAGCGGGACAGGGAAATCGGGAGCAGTACTTC.

The chain is built from TRBV5-8 and TRBJ2-7; 10 positions agree with TRBD1. CDR3 length equals 13 residues. V trimming: 4 bases; J trimming: 5 bases; junction bases outside the gene matches: 3. From germline, CDR1 is SGHTS and CDR2 YDEGEE. CDR3 DNA: TGTGCCAGCAGCGCGGACAGGGGGAACGAGCAGTACGTC. This translates into CASSADRGNEQYV.

The rearrangement links TRBV7-3 to TRBJ2-5; 7 bases line up with TRBD1. CDR1 SGHTA and CDR2 FQGTGA come from the germline V gene. The CDR3 totals 13 residues. The J segment lost 9 bases and the V segment lost 3 bases, leaving 7 bases of the junction unmatched. In DNA form, the CDR3 reads TGTGCCAGCAGCTTGGCCGAGGGGGCGGCCCAGTACTTC. Translation: CASSLAEGAAQYF. Full variable domain (outside the CDR3, taken from reference TRBV7-3 and TRBJ2-5): GAGVSQTPSNKVTEKGKYVELRCDPISGHTALYWYRQSLGQGPEFLIYFQGTGAADDSGLPNDRFFAVRPEGSVSTLKIQRTERGDSAVYLCASSLAEGAAQYFGPGTRLLVL.

This chain uses TRBV10-3 with TRBJ2-1; D possibly corresponds to TRBD2 (7 bases). Germline V gene lookup returns CDR1 ENHRY and CDR2 SYGVKD. Trimming left V 7 bases short and J 6 bases short, with 13 bases between. The CDR3 has 13 residues. CDR3 nucleotides: TGTGCCATCACCGAGGGGGGGCGCAATGAGCAGTTCTTC. Translating gives CAITEGGRNEQFF.

The CDR3 coding sequence is TGTGCCAGCAGTGGAGGGAGGGCGGGCCCCTGGGAGCAGTACTTC. Protein product: CASSGGRAGPWEQYF. This chain uses TRBV28 with TRBJ2-7; 7 positions match TRBD2. CDR3 size: 15 residues. CDR1 and CDR2 from the germline V gene are MDHEN and SYDVKM. V lost 5 bases to trimming and J lost 7 bases; unmatched junction nucleotides: 14.

V gene TRBV7-2 combines with J gene TRBJ1-2; TRBD1 might be the D (6 bases). This CDR3 has 14 amino acids. Germline V gene data show CDR1 as SGHTA and CDR2 as FQGNSA. V dropped 1 base and J dropped 4 bases, with 10 bases sitting between them. The CDR3 DNA reads as TGTGCCAGCAGCTTAGGAGCGACAGGCTATGGCTACACCTTC. It encodes CASSLGATGYGYTF.

The gene calls are TRBV7-8 and TRBJ1-5; tentative D call: TRBD1 (6 bases). This CDR3 has 15 residues. The germline gives CDR1 SGHVS, CDR2 FQNEAQ. Trimming took off 1 base at V and 9 bases at J, with 16 bases between the two ends. The CDR3 DNA reads as TGTGCCAGCAGCTTAGGAGGGGGGGACCGGTGGCCCCAGCATTTT. Protein product: CASSLGGGDRWPQHF. Using reference TRBV7-8 and TRBJ1-5 for the parts outside the CDR3, the full variable domain is GAGVSQSPRYKVAKRGQDVALRCDPISGHVSLFWYQQALGQGPEFLTYFQNEAQLDKSGLPSDRFFAERPEGSVSTLKIQRTQQEDSAVYLCASSLGGGDRWPQHFGDGTRLSIL.

V and J are TRBV14 and TRBJ1-6, with TRBD1 matching 9 bases. Looked up from germline, CDR1 is SGHDN and CDR2 is FVKESK. Trimming cost V 4 bases and J 9 bases; bases outside gene matches: 4. The CDR3 contains 14 residues. The CDR3 region is CASSRGTGFSPLHF. The CDR3 region has the DNA TGTGCCAGCAGCCGAGGGACAGGGTTTTCACCCCTCCACTTT.

The chain has TRBV10-3 and TRBJ1-6; 7 bases fit TRBD1. Trimming took 5 bases from V and 4 from J; bases not matched to a gene: 5. This CDR3 comprises 15 residues. CDR1 and CDR2 from the germline V gene are ENHRY and SYGVKD. This CDR3 reads CAISSSTGYNSPLHF. The CDR3 DNA follows: TGTGCCATCAGTTCATCGACAGGGTATAATTCACCCCTCCACTTT.

The rearrangement uses TRBV4-1 and TRBJ2-3, with a tentative D call TRBD2 (6 bases). This CDR3 has 16 amino acids. Germline V gene sequence: CDR1 MGHRA, CDR2 YSYEKL. Trimming left V 5 bases short and J 2 bases short, with 17 bases between. The CDR3 reads CASSSRAGRYTDTQYF. CDR3 bases: TGCGCCAGCAGCTCCAGGGCGGGGCGATACACAGATACGCAGTATTTT.

The rearrangement uses TRBV20-1 and TRBJ1-1; D perhaps matches TRBD1 (5 bases). Trimming removed 3 bases from V and 10 bases from J, with 18 bases in between. The CDR3 totals 13 residues. Germline loops: CDR1 DFQATT, CDR2 SNEGSKA (reference sequence). CDR3 in amino acids: CSASPSGRAIAFF. The CDR3 DNA sequence: TGCAGTGCTAGTCCTTCAGGGAGGGCGATAGCTTTCTTT.